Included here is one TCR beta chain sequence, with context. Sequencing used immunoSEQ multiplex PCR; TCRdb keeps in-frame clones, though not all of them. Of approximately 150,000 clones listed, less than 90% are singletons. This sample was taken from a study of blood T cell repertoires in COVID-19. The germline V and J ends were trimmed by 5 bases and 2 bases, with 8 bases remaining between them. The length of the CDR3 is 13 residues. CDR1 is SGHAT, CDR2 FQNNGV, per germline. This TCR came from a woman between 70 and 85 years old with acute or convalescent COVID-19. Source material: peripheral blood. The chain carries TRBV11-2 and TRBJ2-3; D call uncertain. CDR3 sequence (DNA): TGTGCCAGCAGCCTACAGTTCACAGATACGCAGTATTTT. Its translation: CASSLQFTDTQYF.